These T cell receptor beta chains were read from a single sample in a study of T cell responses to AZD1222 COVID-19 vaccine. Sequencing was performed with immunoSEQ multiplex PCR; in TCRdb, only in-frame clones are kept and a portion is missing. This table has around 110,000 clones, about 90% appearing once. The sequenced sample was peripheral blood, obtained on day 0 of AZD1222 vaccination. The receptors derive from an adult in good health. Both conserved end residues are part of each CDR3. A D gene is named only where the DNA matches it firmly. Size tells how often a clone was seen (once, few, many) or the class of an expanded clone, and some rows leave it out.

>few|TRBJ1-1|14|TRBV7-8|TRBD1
CASSSPGTGLFPFF
TGTGCCAGCAGCTCACCCGGGACAGGGTTATTCCCTTTCTTT
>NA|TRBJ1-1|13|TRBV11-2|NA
CASSLDPGRRAFF
TGTGCCAGCAGCTTAGATCCTGGCCGTCGGGCTTTCTTT
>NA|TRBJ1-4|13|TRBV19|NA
CAISQSASEKLFF
TGTGCCATCTCACAATCCGCCAGTGAAAAACTGTTTTTT
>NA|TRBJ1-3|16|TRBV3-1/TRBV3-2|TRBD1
CASSGQGRPSGNTIYF
TGTGCCAGCAGCGGACAGGGCAGACCTTCTGGAAACACCATATATTTT
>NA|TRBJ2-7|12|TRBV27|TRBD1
CASSGQVSEQYF
TGTGCCAGCAGTGGACAGGTTTCCGAGCAGTACTTC
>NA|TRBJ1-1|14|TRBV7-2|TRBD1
CASSSTGINTEAFF
TGTGCCAGCAGCTCGACAGGGATCAACACTGAAGCTTTCTTT
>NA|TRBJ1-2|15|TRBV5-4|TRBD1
CASSLGGQGTYGYTF
TGTGCCAGCAGCTTGGGTGGACAGGGAACATATGGCTACACCTTC
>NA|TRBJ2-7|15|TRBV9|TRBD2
CASSVGVGGLYEQYF
TGTGCCAGCAGCGTAGGGGTGGGAGGGCTGTACGAGCAGTACTTC
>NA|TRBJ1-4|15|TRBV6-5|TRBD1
CASSSRDRGIEKLFF
TGTGCCAGCAGCTCGAGAGACAGGGGCATTGAAAAACTGTTTTTT
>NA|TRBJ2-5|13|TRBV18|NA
CASSPIRLETQYF
TGTGCCAGCTCACCAATTCGTCTTGAGACCCAGTACTTC
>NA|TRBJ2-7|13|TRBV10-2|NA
CASSSGGGNEQYF
TGCGCCAGCAGTTCCGGGGGCGGCAACGAGCAGTACTTC
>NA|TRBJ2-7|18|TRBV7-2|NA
CASSLVKGGQVDFYEQYF
TGTGCCAGCAGCTTAGTAAAGGGGGGCCAGGTGGATTTCTACGAGCAGTACTTC
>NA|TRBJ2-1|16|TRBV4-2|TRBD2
CASSLTTQRGDNEQFF
TGTGCCAGCAGCCTAACAACCCAGCGGGGGGATAATGAGCAGTTCTTC
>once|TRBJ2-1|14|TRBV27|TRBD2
CASSLNSGGNEQFF
TGTGCCAGCAGTTTAAATAGCGGGGGAAATGAGCAGTTCTTC
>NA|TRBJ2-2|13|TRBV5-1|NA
CASSPRAPGELFF
TGCGCCAGCAGTCCCAGGGCTCCCGGGGAGCTGTTTTTT
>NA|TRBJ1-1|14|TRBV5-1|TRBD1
CASSLDRGNTEAFF
TGCGCCAGCAGCCTTGACAGGGGGAACACTGAAGCTTTCTTT
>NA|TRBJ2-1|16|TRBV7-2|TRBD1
CASSSTGTVIYNEQFF
TGTGCCAGCAGCTCGACCGGGACAGTAATATACAATGAGCAGTTCTTC